Below, 32 T cell receptor beta chains from the same sample are listed, as sequenced in a study of low-dose radiotherapy and immunotherapy resistance in tumors. Alpha and beta chains were covered, as first-strand cDNA relied on TRAV- and TRBV-specific primers. With a constant-region primer and a V-primer adapter, TCRs were subjected to roughly 18 PCR cycles of amplification. TCRdb re-derived calls from the reads in MiXCR, one entry per CDR3 protein. The sample lists approximately 84,000 distinct CDR3 sequences, 15% to 20% occurring once. Time point in this sample: before trial treatment. The sample in question was PBMCs, obtained before treatment. The receptors here all came from a male donor with prostate cancer.

This clonotype was detected many times. The chain has TRBV3-1 and TRBJ2-5; no definite D call. Looked up from germline, CDR1 is LGHDT and CDR2 is YNNKEL (reference sequence). The CDR3 is 16 residues long. Deletions cut 4 bases from V and 5 bases from J, with 20 bases between. CDR3 bases: TGTGCCAGCAGCCCCGAGTTAGGGCCGGGCGGCGAGACCCAGTACTTC. Its translation is CASSPELGPGGETQYF.

Ten or more counts support this clonotype. The rearrangement uses TRBV4-2 and TRBJ2-4, with unresolved D. Germline lookup yields CDR1 LGHNA and CDR2 YNFKEQ. The CDR3 contains 16 residues. The V gene lost 1 base and the J gene lost 5 bases, with 15 bases spanning the gap. The CDR3 here is CASSQVTASGENIQYF. In nucleotides, the CDR3 is TGTGCCAGCAGCCAAGTAACGGCATCGGGTGAAAACATTCAGTACTTC.

At least ten counts were recorded for this clonotype. The V and J genes are TRBV14 and TRBJ2-7, with unresolved D. CDR3 length equals 12 residues. V shed 5 bases and J shed 0 bases, with 5 bases lying between them. Germline loops: CDR1 SGHDN, CDR2 FVKESK. The DNA of the CDR3 is TGTGCCAGCAGCGGGATCTCCTACGAGCAGTACTTC. Amino acids: CASSGISYEQYF.

This clonotype was counted at least ten times. The J gene is TRBJ2-7, the V gene TRBV29-1, with D perhaps matching TRBD1 (5 bases). Trimming left V 3 bases short and J 9 bases short, with 15 bases between. The CDR3 runs to 12 residues. In germline, CDR1 is SQVTM, CDR2 ANQGSEA. In DNA, the CDR3 is TGCAGCGTTGAGACAGATTTATCTGTGCAGTACTTC. Translated, it gives CSVETDLSVQYF.

This chain joins TRBV6-5 and TRBJ2-7, with D perhaps TRBD1 or TRBD2 (5 bases each). CDR3 size: 14 residues. CDR1 and CDR2 from the germline V gene are MNHEY and SVGAGI. V lost 1 base and J lost 2, with 9 bases in between. The CDR3 loop reads CASSYLVGAYEQYF. The CDR3 DNA is TGTGCCAGCAGTTACTTAGTGGGGGCCTACGAGCAGTACTTC.

V usage is TRBV9 and J usage is TRBJ2-2; D is ambiguous. This CDR3 has 14 residues. V lost 4 bases and J lost 4, with 11 bases in between. Per the germline V gene, CDR1 is SGDLS and CDR2 is YYNGEE. In DNA, the CDR3 is TGTGCCAGCAGCCCAAGACCTGGCACCGGGGAGCTGTTTTTT. Its protein product is CASSPRPGTGELFF.

The chain employs TRBV30 and TRBJ1-1; 10 bases agree with TRBD1. The germline gives CDR1 GTSNPN, CDR2 SVGIG (reference sequence). This CDR3 contains 13 residues. With V trimmed by 5 bases and J by 5 bases, 5 bases remained unmatched. The CDR3 nucleotides read TGTGCCTGGGACAGGGGGCTGGGGACTGAAGCTTTCTTT. It codes for CAWDRGLGTEAFF.

The sample holds many counts of this clonotype. V gene TRBV5-6 combines with J gene TRBJ2-2; D is ambiguous. V was shortened by 8 bases and J by 3 bases, with 5 bases between the two germline ends. Looked up from germline, CDR1 is SGHDT and CDR2 is YYEEEE. This CDR3 comprises 11 residues. The CDR3 DNA reads TGTGCCAGGATGCACACCGGGGAGCTGTTTTTT. Translation gives CARMHTGELFF.

This clonotype occurred a few times. Sequence at one end of the junction differs from germline and may be a read error. The chain has TRBV3-1 and TRBJ2-2; TRBD2 matches 7 bases. In germline, CDR1 is LGHDT, CDR2 YNNKEL (reference sequence). The CDR3 covers 17 residues. The DNA of the CDR3 is TGTGCCAGCAGCCCCCGAGCCGGGGGGTTAAACACCGGGGAGCGGTTTTTT. Its translation: CASSPRAGGLNTGERFF.

This clonotype was seen many times. The chain joins TRBV5-1 to TRBJ2-7, with 10 positions matching TRBD1. Losses at the gene ends were 4 bases for V and 6 bases for J; bases not matched to a gene: 10. Germline CDR1 and CDR2: SGHRS and YFSETQ. The CDR3 sequence is 15 residues long. The CDR3 reads CASSRLFGTGVEQYF. CDR3 coding DNA: TGCGCCAGCAGCCGCCTCTTCGGGACAGGGGTCGAGCAGTACTTC.

This clonotype was counted ten times or more. J is TRBJ1-1 and V is TRBV10-3; TRBD1 matches 10 bases. Germline values: CDR1 ENHRY, CDR2 SYGVKD. After removal of 8 bases from V and 11 bases from J, the junction contained 14 bases not matched to a gene. This CDR3 region has 14 residues. CDR3 DNA sequence: TGTGCCATCGGCGACAGGGGGCTAACGTCCGGCGCTTTCTTT. It translates to CAIGDRGLTSGAFF.

Many counts were recorded for this clonotype. V is TRBV27 and J is TRBJ2-5; 13 bases map to TRBD2. Germline values: CDR1 MNHEY, CDR2 SMNVEV (reference sequence). The CDR3 runs 15 residues. With V trimmed by 11 bases and J by 2 bases, 8 bases remained unmatched. In DNA form, the CDR3 reads TGTGCCGACCAGACTAGCGGGGGGAATCAAGAGACCCAGTACTTC. Residues: CADQTSGGNQETQYF.

Notes on this clonotype: This could be a read error, since a much larger clone is one nucleotide away. This chain connects TRBV6-2 or TRBV6-3 to TRBJ2-4, with 10 bases aligning to TRBD1. V was pared by 5 bases and J by 15 bases, with 16 bases of the junction left unmatched. Germline V CDR1 and CDR2: MNHEY, SVGEGT. The CDR3 contains 15 residues. CDR3 residues: CASSPTGQGHPLPYF. CDR3 in DNA: TGTGCCAGCAGTCCGACGGGACAGGGGCACCCTTTGCCGTACTTC.

In this sample, this clonotype turned up many times. The gene calls are TRBV14 and TRBJ1-1; D perhaps matches TRBD1 (6 bases). Trimming stripped 4 bases from V and 1 base from J, with 13 bases between. Germline values: CDR1 SGHDN, CDR2 FVKESK. The CDR3 spans 15 residues. The CDR3 loop reads CASSRWTAGNTEAFF. The CDR3 nucleotides read TGTGCCAGCAGCCGCTGGACAGCCGGGAACACTGAAGCTTTCTTT.

The chain employs TRBV6-1 and TRBJ1-1, with 8 bases matching TRBD1. Trimming removed 5 bases from V and 7 bases from J; junction bases left unmatched: 12. CDR1 MNHNS and CDR2 SASEGT come from the germline V gene. The CDR3 has 15 amino acids. CDR3 sequence reads: CASSSPAVGQGEAFF. CDR3 bases: TGTGCCAGCAGTTCCCCGGCCGTTGGACAGGGTGAAGCTTTCTTT.

This clonotype has at least ten counts. The genes are TRBV25-1 and TRBJ2-3; possible D gene TRBD1, 5 bases. V lost 0 bases to trimming and J lost 11 bases, with 21 bases between them. Germline CDR1 reads MGHDK; CDR2 reads SYGVNS. The CDR3 length is 16 residues. The CDR3 here is CASSEYGDGARVKQYF. The CDR3 nucleotides are TGTGCCAGCAGTGAATACGGCGATGGGGCTAGGGTGAAGCAGTATTTT.

The rearrangement links TRBV7-2 to TRBJ2-3; 10 positions match TRBD2. V lost 7 bases to trimming and J lost 0 bases; unmatched junction nucleotides: 7. CDR3 length equals 16 residues. CDR1 SGHTA and CDR2 FQGNSA come from the germline V gene. DNA for the CDR3: TGTGCCAGCACCTACCGTAGCGGGGGGAGCACAGATACGCAGTATTTT. Translated, it gives CASTYRSGGSTDTQYF.

This clonotype occurred once. V usage is TRBV5-1 and J usage is TRBJ2-7; 8 positions match TRBD1. Germline V gene sequence: CDR1 SGHRS, CDR2 YFSETQ. CDR3 length: 16 amino acids. V lost 4 bases to trimming and J lost 4 bases; unmatched junction nucleotides: 13. The CDR3 here is CASSSLVGQDAYEQYF. The CDR3 DNA is TGCGCCAGCAGCAGCTTGGTGGGACAGGACGCGTACGAGCAGTACTTC.

The V and J genes are TRBV10-1 and TRBJ1-2; the D gene is possibly TRBD1 (5 bases). This CDR3 is 10 amino acids long. Germline CDR1 WNHNN, CDR2 SYGVQD (reference sequence). CDR3 amino acids: CVQGRFGYTF. CDR3 nucleotide sequence: TGCGTCCAGGGTCGGTTTGGCTACACCTTC.

The V gene is TRBV5-6, the J gene TRBJ1-4; D remains ambiguous. This CDR3 has 16 amino acids. V was shortened by 3 bases and J by 7 bases, with 19 bases between the two germline ends. Germline V CDR1 and CDR2: SGHDT, YYEEEE. CDR3 sequence (DNA): TGTGCCAGCAGCTATACACGGGCAATCCCAACTGAAAAACTGTTTTTT. This gives the protein CASSYTRAIPTEKLFF.

The chain couples TRBV7-2 to TRBJ2-3; D possibly corresponds to TRBD1 (5 bases). V dropped 3 bases and J dropped 1 base, with 14 bases sitting between them. This CDR3 is 16 amino acids long. Germline V CDR1 and CDR2: SGHTA, FQGNSA. The CDR3 loop reads CASSFGWGDGTDTQYF. CDR3 bases: TGTGCCAGCAGCTTTGGGTGGGGCGACGGCACAGATACGCAGTATTTT.

In the case of this clonotype: A far larger clone differs by one base, so this is likely a read error. This rearrangement joins TRBV5-3 to TRBJ2-7, with 9 bases aligning to TRBD2. TRBV5-3 falls under the ORF class, with uncertain function. The CDR3 runs 16 residues. The CDR3 reads CASSLDPSGGFNEQYF. CDR3 coding DNA: TGTGCCAGCAGCTTGGATCCCAGCGGGGGGTTCAATGAGCAGTACTTC.

The chain combines TRBV5-1 with TRBJ2-7; 8 bases match TRBD1. In germline, CDR1 is SGHRS, CDR2 YFSETQ. The junction had 1 base not matched to a gene; V was cut back by 4 bases and J by 4 bases. This CDR3 is 12 amino acids long. The chain's CDR3 is CASSGQGYEQYF. DNA of the CDR3: TGCGCCAGCAGCGGACAGGGTTACGAGCAGTACTTC.

This clonotype was recorded at least ten times. This sequence joins TRBV5-5 and TRBJ2-3; no clear D gene. This CDR3 has 13 amino acids. CDR1 and CDR2 (germline): SGHKS, YYEKEE (reference sequence). Trimming pared 6 bases from V and 6 bases from J, leaving 14 bases between. The CDR3 region is CASTFLPGDTQYF. The CDR3 bases are TGTGCCAGCACCTTCCTCCCCGGGGATACGCAGTATTTT.

This clonotype showed up many times. V and J are TRBV5-1 and TRBJ2-7; possibly TRBD1 for D (6 bases). The CDR3 is made up of 14 amino acids. The germline gives CDR1 SGHRS, CDR2 YFSETQ. V lost 4 bases and J 3 bases, leaving 14 bases between the germline ends. The CDR3 region has the DNA TGCGCCAGCAGCCGGGACATCGGAAACTACGAGCAGTACTTC. Translating gives CASSRDIGNYEQYF.

This clonotype was seen many times. This chain links TRBV13 with TRBJ2-3; D not resolved. Between the trimmed V and J ends, which lost 1 base and 7 bases, there was a span of 15 bases. The germline V gene encodes CDR1 PRHDT and CDR2 FYEKMQ (reference sequence). There are 15 residues in the CDR3. The CDR3 region has the DNA TGTGCCAGCAGCTTAGCATTTCGGTTAGGGAATACGCAGTATTTT. Its protein is CASSLAFRLGNTQYF. The complete variable domain, with remaining parts taken from reference TRBV13 and TRBJ2-3, reads AAGVIQSPRHLIKEKRETATLKCYPIPRHDTVYWYQQGPGQDPQFLISFYEKMQSDKGSIPDRFSAQQFSDYHSELNMSSLELGDSALYFCASSLAFRLGNTQYFGPGTRLTVL.

This clonotype occurred many times. The CDR3 nucleotides read TGTGCCAGCAGCCCAGGTCCCGGGCGGATAGCACCAGATACGCAGTATTTT. Translated, it gives CASSPGPGRIAPDTQYF. This chain joins TRBV7-2 and TRBJ2-3; D is uncertain. The germline CDR1 and CDR2 sequences are SGHTA and FQGNSA. Trimming stripped 5 bases from V and 4 bases from J, with 22 bases between. This CDR3 region has 17 residues.

Ten or more counts support this clonotype. The chain employs TRBV5-1 and TRBJ2-7; 13 nucleotides match TRBD2. Germline CDR1 and CDR2: SGHRS and YFSETQ. Trimming at V came to 3 bases and at J to 2 bases, leaving 2 bases not matched to a gene. This CDR3 has 15 amino acids. The chain's CDR3 is CASSWGLAGTYEQYF. DNA for the CDR3: TGCGCCAGCAGCTGGGGACTAGCGGGGACCTACGAGCAGTACTTC.

There are many counts of this clonotype. J is TRBJ2-5 and V is TRBV5-5; D unresolved. V lost 2 bases and J lost 5, with 16 bases in between. Germline CDR1 and CDR2: SGHKS and YYEKEE (reference sequence). The CDR3 contains 15 residues. The CDR3 loop reads CASSFWQSRLETQYF. In DNA, the CDR3 is TGTGCCAGCAGCTTCTGGCAGTCAAGGTTGGAGACCCAGTACTTC. Filled out from reference TRBV5-5 and TRBJ2-5, the complete variable domain reads DAGVTQSPTHLIKTRGQQVTLRCSPISGHKSVSWYQQVLGQGPQFIFQYYEKEERGRGNFPDRFSARQFPNYSSELNVNALLLGDSALYLCASSFWQSRLETQYFGPGTRLLVL.

This clonotype has just a few counts. A far bigger clonotype differs at one base, so this is likely a read error. V is TRBV5-1 and J is TRBJ2-4, with 8 bases fitting TRBD2. After removal of 2 bases from V and 13 bases from J, the junction contained 14 bases not matched to a gene. This CDR3 spans 15 amino acids. The germline V gene encodes CDR1 SGHRS and CDR2 YFSETQ. The CDR3, as DNA: TGCGCCAGCAGCTTTTTCGGGGGGGGCCCGAATGAGCAGTACTTC. It codes for CASSFFGGGPNEQYF.

This clonotype was recorded many times. The chain is built from TRBV27 and TRBJ2-7; D not certain. V dropped 2 bases and J dropped 2 bases, with 7 bases sitting between them. CDR1 is MNHEY and CDR2 is SMNVEV in the germline V gene (reference sequence). This CDR3 contains 13 residues. The CDR3, as DNA: TGTGCCAGCAGTTTAGTGTTCGCCTACGAGCAGTACTTC. Encoded protein: CASSLVFAYEQYF.

At least ten counts were recorded for this clonotype. The chain couples TRBV29-1 to TRBJ2-4; tentatively, D is TRBD1 or TRBD2 (5 bases each). The CDR3 has 13 amino acids. Deletions cut 7 bases from V and 1 base from J, with 11 bases between. Looked up from germline, CDR1 is SQVTM and CDR2 is ANQGSEA. This CDR3 is CSAEGTAKNIQYF. The CDR3 DNA reads as TGCAGCGCCGAAGGGACGGCCAAAAACATTCAGTACTTC. The whole variable domain, filled in from reference TRBV29-1 and TRBJ2-4, reads SAVISQKPSRDICQRGTSLTIQCQVDSQVTMMFWYRQQPGQSLTLIATANQGSEATYESGFVIDKFPISRPNLTFSTLTVSNMSPEDSSIYLCSAEGTAKNIQYFGAGTRLSVL.